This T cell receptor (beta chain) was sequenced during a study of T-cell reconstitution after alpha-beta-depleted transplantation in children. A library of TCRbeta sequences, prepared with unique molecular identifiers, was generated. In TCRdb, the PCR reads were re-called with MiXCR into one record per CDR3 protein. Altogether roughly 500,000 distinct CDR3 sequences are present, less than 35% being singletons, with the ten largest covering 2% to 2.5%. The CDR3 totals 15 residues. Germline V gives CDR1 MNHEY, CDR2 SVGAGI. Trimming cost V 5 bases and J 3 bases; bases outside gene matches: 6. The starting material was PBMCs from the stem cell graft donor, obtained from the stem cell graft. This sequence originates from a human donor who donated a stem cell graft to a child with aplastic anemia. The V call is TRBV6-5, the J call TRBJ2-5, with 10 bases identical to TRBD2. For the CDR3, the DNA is TGTGCCAGCAGTAACCTAGCGGGAGACGAAGAGACCCAGTACTTC. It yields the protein CASSNLAGDEETQYF.